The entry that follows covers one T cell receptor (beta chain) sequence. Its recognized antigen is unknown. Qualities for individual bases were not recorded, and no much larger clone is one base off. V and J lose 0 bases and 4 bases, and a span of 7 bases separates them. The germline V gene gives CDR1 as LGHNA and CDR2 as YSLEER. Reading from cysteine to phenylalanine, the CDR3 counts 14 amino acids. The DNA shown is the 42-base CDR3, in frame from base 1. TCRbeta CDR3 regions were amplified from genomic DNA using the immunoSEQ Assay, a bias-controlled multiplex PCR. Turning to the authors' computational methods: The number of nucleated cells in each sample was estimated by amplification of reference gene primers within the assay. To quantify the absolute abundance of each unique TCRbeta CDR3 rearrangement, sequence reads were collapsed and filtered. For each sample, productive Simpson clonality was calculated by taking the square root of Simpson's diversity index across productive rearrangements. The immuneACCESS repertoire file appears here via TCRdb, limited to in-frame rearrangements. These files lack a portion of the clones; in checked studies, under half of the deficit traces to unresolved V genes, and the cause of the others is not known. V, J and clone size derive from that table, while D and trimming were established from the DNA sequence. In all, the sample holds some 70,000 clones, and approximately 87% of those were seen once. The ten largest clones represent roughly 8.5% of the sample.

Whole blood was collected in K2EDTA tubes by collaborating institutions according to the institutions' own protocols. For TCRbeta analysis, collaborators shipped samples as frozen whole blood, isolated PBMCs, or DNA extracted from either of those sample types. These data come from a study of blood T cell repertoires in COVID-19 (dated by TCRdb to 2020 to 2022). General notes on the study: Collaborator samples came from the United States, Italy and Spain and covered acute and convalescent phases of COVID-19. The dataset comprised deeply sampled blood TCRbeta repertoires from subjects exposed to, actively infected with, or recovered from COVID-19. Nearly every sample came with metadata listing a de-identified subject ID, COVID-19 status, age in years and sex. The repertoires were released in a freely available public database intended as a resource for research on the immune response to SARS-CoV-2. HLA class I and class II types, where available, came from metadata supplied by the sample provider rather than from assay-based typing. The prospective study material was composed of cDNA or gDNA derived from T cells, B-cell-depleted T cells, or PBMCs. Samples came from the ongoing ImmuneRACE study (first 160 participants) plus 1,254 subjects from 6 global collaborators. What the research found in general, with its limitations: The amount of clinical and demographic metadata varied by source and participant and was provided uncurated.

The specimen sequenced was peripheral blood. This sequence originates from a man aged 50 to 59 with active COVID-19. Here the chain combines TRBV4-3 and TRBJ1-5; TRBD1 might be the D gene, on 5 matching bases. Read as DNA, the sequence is TGCGCCAGCAGCCAAGATTCAGGGAATCAGCCCCAGCATTTT. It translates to CASSQDSGNQPQHF.